The 5 T cell receptor beta chains listed next were all sequenced from one sample in a study of T cells expressing NK-cell markers. Each CDR3 protein gets one entry in TCRdb, which reprocessed the 5' RACE reads and gives no DNA. This table lists 300,000 to 500,000 distinct CDR3 sequences. Material: blood T cells: a sorted CD56 or NKG2C T cell subset, CD4+ or CD8+ T cells, or bulk PBMC T cells (not recorded which). The receptor source for this set is a woman aged 45-59 years in good health.

The V call is TRBV12-3 or TRBV12-4, the J call TRBJ2-2; lacking DNA, the TRBD1 call made by TCRdb goes unchecked. This CDR3 comprises 14 residues. This CDR3 reads CASRTQGNTGELFF.

The chain employs TRBV9 and TRBJ2-5; without DNA, the TCRdb call of TRBD1 cannot be checked. CDR3 length equals 14 residues. CDR1 is SGDLS, CDR2 YYNGEE, per germline. The chain's CDR3 is CASGVGKLRETQYF.

The V call is TRBV7-6, the J call TRBJ2-5; TCRdb reports TRBD1, a call that lacks DNA to check it against. This CDR3 has 15 residues. Looked up from germline, CDR1 is SGHVS and CDR2 is FNYEAQ. Here the CDR3 reads CASSLATGPGETQYF.

J is TRBJ1-4 and V is TRBV7-9; TCRdb proposes TRBD1, but this gene call is untestable without DNA. This CDR3 spans 18 amino acids. Germline CDR1 and CDR2: SEHNR and FQNEAQ (reference sequence). CDR3 protein: CASSLWGRPIATNEKLFF.

The chain links TRBV5-5 to TRBJ2-1; checking the TCRdb D call of TRBD1 is not possible without DNA. The CDR3 sequence is 19 residues long. Germline V gene sequence: CDR1 SGHKS, CDR2 YYEKEE (reference sequence). The CDR3: CASSPGTGGYGGKYNEQFF.